The 11 T cell receptor beta chains below all came from one sample that was sequenced in a study of OX40 agonist ivuxolimab in advanced cancers. Library creation used the immunoSEQ multiplex PCR assay. The table comes from immuneACCESS by way of TCRdb, which keeps in-frame sequences with V and J called. Part of the clones is missing from these tables; in studies checked, under half for an unresolved V gene and the rest for unknown reasons. The sample yields about 54,000 clones; around four fifths were counted once. Clones ranked in the top ten supply approximately 1.2% of the sample. The input for sequencing was CD4+ or CD8+ T cells sorted from blood, taken in a trial of the OX40 agonist ivuxolimab. The receptor source for this set is an adult with an advanced solid tumor such as melanoma, head and neck, liver or kidney cancer.

For the CDR3, the DNA is TGTGCCAGCAGTTTGCTAGCGGGAGTAGGTCCCGGGAAGGCAGATACGCAGTATTTT. It translates to CASSLLAGVGPGKADTQYF. The V gene is TRBV27, the J gene TRBJ2-3; 10 nucleotides line up with TRBD2. Trimming at V came to 3 bases and at J to 4 bases, leaving 16 bases not matched to a gene. This CDR3 contains 19 residues. Germline lookup yields CDR1 MNHEY and CDR2 SMNVEV (reference sequence).

This chain joins TRBV7-6 and TRBJ2-1; no clear D. Trimming took 2 bases from V and 7 from J, leaving 3 bases between them. The CDR3 runs to 11 residues. Germline CDR1 is SGHVS and CDR2 is FNYEAQ. CDR3 amino acids: CASSLNNEQFF. DNA of the CDR3: TGTGCCAGCAGCTTAAATAATGAGCAGTTCTTC.

The V call is TRBV7-2, the J call TRBJ2-3; D is possibly TRBD2 (6 bases). The CDR3 sequence is 14 residues long. Trimming shortened V by 5 bases and J by 2 bases, and 11 bases separated the two germline ends. CDR1 and CDR2 from the germline V gene are SGHTA and FQGNSA. The CDR3 DNA sequence: TGTGCCAGCAGCCCGGGACTTATCACAGATACGCAGTATTTT. It encodes CASSPGLITDTQYF.

This clone was observed a few times. The chain employs TRBV28 and TRBJ2-1; D perhaps matches TRBD2 (5 bases). The V end lost 6 bases, the J end lost 7 bases, and 22 bases lay between the germline ends. Germline-derived CDR1 and CDR2 are MDHEN and SYDVKM. The CDR3 spans 16 residues. CDR3 nucleotide sequence: TGTGCCAGCAGGTCCTCGGACTCTCCGTCTTCTAATGAGCAGTTCTTC. It is translated as CASRSSDSPSSNEQFF.

V is TRBV5-6 and J is TRBJ2-7; 7 positions match TRBD1. Germline CDR1 reads SGHDT; CDR2 reads YYEEEE. CDR3 length: 13 amino acids. With 6 bases clipped from V and 2 bases from J, the junction kept 5 bases outside the gene matches. CDR3 region: CASKSTGTYEQYF. The CDR3 nucleotides are TGTGCCAGCAAATCGACAGGGACCTACGAGCAGTACTTC.

The V call is TRBV28, the J call TRBJ2-7, with TRBD1 matching 9 bases. V lost 3 bases and J lost 6; bases outside the gene matches: 12. The CDR3 is 16 amino acids. The germline gives CDR1 MDHEN, CDR2 SYDVKM. The CDR3 loop reads CASSFSTGGKGPEQYF. CDR3 DNA sequence: TGTGCCAGCAGTTTTTCCACAGGGGGCAAAGGTCCCGAGCAGTACTTC.

The V call is TRBV15, the J call TRBJ2-2; D is uncertain. The CDR3 runs to 14 residues. The germline V and J ends were trimmed by 0 bases and 5 bases, with 7 bases remaining between them. Germline-derived CDR1 and CDR2 are LNHNV and YYDKDF (reference sequence). The DNA of the CDR3 is TGTGCCACCAGCAGAGATCCGGAAACCGGGGAGCTGTTTTTT. Translation gives CATSRDPETGELFF.

The chain combines TRBV9 with TRBJ2-1; TRBD2 agrees at 7 bases. Germline CDR1 is SGDLS and CDR2 is YYNGEE. The ends lost 0 bases at V and 7 bases at J; junction bases unmatched: 4. There are 14 residues in the CDR3. DNA of the CDR3: TGTGCCAGCAGCGTAGGCGGGAGCGGGAATGAGCAGTTCTTC. Translation: CASSVGGSGNEQFF.

The rearrangement links TRBV28 to TRBJ2-3; D unresolved. Trimming took 7 bases from V and 1 from J, leaving 6 bases between them. This CDR3 comprises 12 residues. Germline CDR1 and CDR2: MDHEN and SYDVKM. The CDR3 bases are TGTGCCAGCACATCTGGCACAGATACGCAGTATTTT. Encoded protein: CASTSGTDTQYF.

The chain employs TRBV15 and TRBJ2-5, with 8 bases identical to TRBD1. Germline V CDR1 and CDR2: LNHNV, YYDKDF (reference sequence). There are 15 residues in the CDR3. With 0 bases clipped from V and 11 bases from J, the junction kept 11 bases outside the gene matches. As DNA, the CDR3 is TGTGCCACCAGCAGAGATCGGCAGGGGGCTGGTGAGCAGTACTTC. It codes for CATSRDRQGAGEQYF.

The chain links TRBV5-1 to TRBJ2-7; weak D call: TRBD1 (6 bases). This CDR3 is built from 13 residues. Germline V gene sequence: CDR1 SGHRS, CDR2 YFSETQ. Between the trimmed V and J ends, which lost 4 bases and 5 bases, there was a span of 13 bases. CDR3 in DNA: TGCGCCAGCAGCCCCCCTAGGACAGACGAGCAGTACTTC. Protein product: CASSPPRTDEQYF.